The clone carrying this T cell receptor (beta chain) was found a few times. The sample belongs to a study of T cell changes during pregnancy in multiple sclerosis. The CDR3 contains 13 residues. Germline lookup yields CDR1 SGHVS and CDR2 FNYEAQ. Trimming shortened V by 6 bases and J by 4 bases, and 10 bases separated the two germline ends. Repertoires were generated with immunoSEQ multiplex PCR, while TCRdb's copy carries only in-frame clones and drops some. The sample holds roughly 90,000 clones, 75% to 95% seen once. The source was peripheral blood, collected before pregnancy. The rearrangement uses TRBV7-6 and TRBJ1-5; D is perhaps TRBD1 (6 bases). The sequence was collected from a female donor with multiple sclerosis, enrolled in a pregnancy study. In DNA form, the CDR3 reads TGTGCCAGCAGTGGACAGATGAATCAGCCCCAGCATTTT. Amino acids: CASSGQMNQPQHF.